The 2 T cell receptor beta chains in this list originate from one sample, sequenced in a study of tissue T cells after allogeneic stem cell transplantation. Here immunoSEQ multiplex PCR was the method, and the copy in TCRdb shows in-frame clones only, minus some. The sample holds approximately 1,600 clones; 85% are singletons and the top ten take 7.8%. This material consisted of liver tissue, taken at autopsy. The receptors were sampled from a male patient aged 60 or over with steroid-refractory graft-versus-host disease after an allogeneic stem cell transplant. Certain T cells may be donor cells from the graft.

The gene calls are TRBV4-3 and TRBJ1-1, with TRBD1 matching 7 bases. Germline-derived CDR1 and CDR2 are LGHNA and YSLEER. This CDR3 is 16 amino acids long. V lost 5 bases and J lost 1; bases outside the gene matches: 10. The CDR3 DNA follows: TGCGCCAGCAGCGGGGTGGTAGGGGGCGGGAACACTGAAGCTTTCTTT. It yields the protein CASSGVVGGGNTEAFF.

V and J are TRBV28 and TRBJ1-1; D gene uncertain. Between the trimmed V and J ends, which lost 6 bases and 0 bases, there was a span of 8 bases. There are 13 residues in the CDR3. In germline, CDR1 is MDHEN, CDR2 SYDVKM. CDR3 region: CASRFQLNTEAFF. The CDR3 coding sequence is TGTGCCAGCAGGTTTCAGTTGAACACTGAAGCTTTCTTT. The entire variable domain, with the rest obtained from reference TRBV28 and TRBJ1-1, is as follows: DVKVTQSSRYLVKRTGEKVFLECVQDMDHENMFWYRQDPGLGLRLIYFSYDVKMKEKGDIPEGYSVSREKKERFSLILESASTNQTSMYLCASRFQLNTEAFFGQGTRLTVV.